This section outlines one T cell receptor (beta chain) sequence together with its context. Its cognate antigen is unknown. Only in-frame clones appear in the TCRdb table, and some are missing; sequencing was by immunoSEQ multiplex PCR. This sample has some 13,000 clones, with about 86% found just once. This sample was taken from a study of blood T cell dynamics during melanoma immunotherapy. Overall study context: First-line therapy was either pembrolizumab or nivolumab with ipilimumab for metastatic melanoma.

Findings of the study overall: Unlike progressors, later disease-control patients had W3 repertoires gaining clonality or diversity. The study could not tell melanoma-specific clones from general immune activation.

Time point described: pre-treatment baseline. At 12 weeks after first infusion, RECIST 1.1 defined response for most patients. The sequence was collected from a human donor with melanoma. This sample comprised blood, obtained from a patient treated with checkpoint blockade.

The CDR3 reads CASSRPAGSTAYEQYF. The DNA of the CDR3 is TGTGCCAGCTCACGACCGGCGGGTAGTACGGCCTACGAGCAGTACTTC. This chain connects TRBV18 to TRBJ2-7; D possibly corresponds to TRBD2 (5 bases). Germline-derived CDR1 and CDR2 are KGHSH and LQKENI. CDR3 size: 16 residues. V lost 4 bases and J 2 bases, leaving 18 bases between the germline ends.